This T cell receptor beta chain was observed in a study of T cell responses to AZD1222 COVID-19 vaccine. Findings of the study overall: The number of AZD1222 recipients seropositive at baseline was only five or six. Females made up more of the donors, who were largely white British, and clonal diversity may have come out too low.

Note on this clone: Its antigen is unknown.

Profiled with immunoSEQ multiplex PCR; TCRdb holds only in-frame clones, not every one. The data show 120,000 to 150,000 clones, with more than 85% seen just once and less than 1% held by the top ten. CDR1 is WSHSY and CDR2 is SAAADI in the germline V gene. The CDR3 loop spans 15 amino acids. V was clipped by 6 bases and J by 5 bases; unmatched bases: 11. The origin of this receptor is an adult in good health. Specimen: peripheral blood, collected on day 0 of MenACWY control vaccination. The chain employs TRBV10-2 and TRBJ1-1; 8 bases line up with TRBD1. The CDR3 is CASRIIRTGRTEAFF. In DNA, the CDR3 is TGCGCCAGCAGGATCATTCGGACAGGGAGAACTGAAGCTTTCTTT.